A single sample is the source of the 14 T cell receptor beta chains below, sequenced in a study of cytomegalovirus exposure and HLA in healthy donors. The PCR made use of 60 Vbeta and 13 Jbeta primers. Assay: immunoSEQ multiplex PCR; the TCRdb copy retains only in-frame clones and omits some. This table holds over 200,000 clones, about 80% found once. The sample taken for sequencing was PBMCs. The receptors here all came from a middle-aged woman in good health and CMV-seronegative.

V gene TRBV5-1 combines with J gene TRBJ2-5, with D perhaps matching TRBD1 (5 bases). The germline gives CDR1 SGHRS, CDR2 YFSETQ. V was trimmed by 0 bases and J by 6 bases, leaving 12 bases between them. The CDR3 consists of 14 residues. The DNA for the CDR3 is TGCGCCAGCAGCTTGGATATGGACATAAAGACCCAGTACTTC. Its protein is CASSLDMDIKTQYF.

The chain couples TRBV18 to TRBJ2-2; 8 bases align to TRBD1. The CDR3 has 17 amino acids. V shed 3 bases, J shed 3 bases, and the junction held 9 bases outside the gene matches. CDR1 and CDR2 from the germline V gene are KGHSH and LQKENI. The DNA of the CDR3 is TGTGCCAGCTCACCGCAAACCGGGACAGGATACACCGGGGAGCTGTTTTTT. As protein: CASSPQTGTGYTGELFF.

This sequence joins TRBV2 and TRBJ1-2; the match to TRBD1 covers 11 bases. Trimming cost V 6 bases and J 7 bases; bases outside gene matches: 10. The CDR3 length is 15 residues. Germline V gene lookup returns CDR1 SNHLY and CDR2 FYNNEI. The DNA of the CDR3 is TGTGCCAGCAGGCCTCGGGACAGGGGGTCGAGTGGCTACACCTTC. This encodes CASRPRDRGSSGYTF. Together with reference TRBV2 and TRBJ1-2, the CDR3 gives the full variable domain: EPEVTQTPSHQVTQMGQEVILRCVPISNHLYFYWYRQILGQKVEFLVSFYNNEISEKSEIFDDQFSVERPDGSNFTLKIRSTKLEDSAMYFCASRPRDRGSSGYTFGSGTRLTVV.

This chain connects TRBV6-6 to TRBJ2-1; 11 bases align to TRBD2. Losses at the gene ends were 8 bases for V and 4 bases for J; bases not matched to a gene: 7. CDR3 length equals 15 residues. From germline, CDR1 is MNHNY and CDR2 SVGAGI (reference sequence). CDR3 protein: CASWVAGGRYNEQFF. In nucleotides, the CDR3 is TGTGCCAGCTGGGTAGCGGGGGGGCGGTACAATGAGCAGTTCTTC.

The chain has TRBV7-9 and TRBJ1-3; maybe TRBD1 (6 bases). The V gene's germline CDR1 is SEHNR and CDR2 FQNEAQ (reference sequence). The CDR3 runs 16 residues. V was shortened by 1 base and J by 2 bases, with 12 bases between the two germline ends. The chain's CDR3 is CASSLGDYRAGNTIYF. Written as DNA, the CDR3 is TGTGCCAGCAGCTTAGGCGACTACAGGGCTGGAAACACCATATATTTT.

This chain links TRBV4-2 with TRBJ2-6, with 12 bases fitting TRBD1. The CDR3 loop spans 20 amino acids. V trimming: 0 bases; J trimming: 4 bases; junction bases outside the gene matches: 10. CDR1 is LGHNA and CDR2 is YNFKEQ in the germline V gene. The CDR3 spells CASSQDGLGQGARGANVLTF. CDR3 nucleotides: TGTGCCAGCAGCCAAGATGGGCTGGGACAGGGGGCGAGGGGGGCCAACGTCCTGACTTTC.

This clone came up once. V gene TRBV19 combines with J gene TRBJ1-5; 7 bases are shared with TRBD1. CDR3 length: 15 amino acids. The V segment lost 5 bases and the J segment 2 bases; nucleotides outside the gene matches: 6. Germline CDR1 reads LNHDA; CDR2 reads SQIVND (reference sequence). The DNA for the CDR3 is TGTGCCAGTAGTGCCCACAGGGGAGGCAATCAGCCCCAGCATTTT. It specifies CASSAHRGGNQPQHF.

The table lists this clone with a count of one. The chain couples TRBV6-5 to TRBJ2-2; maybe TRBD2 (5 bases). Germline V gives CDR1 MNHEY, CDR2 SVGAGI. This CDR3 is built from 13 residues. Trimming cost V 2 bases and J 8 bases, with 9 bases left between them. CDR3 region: CASSYGGSGELFF. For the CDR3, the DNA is TGTGCCAGCAGTTACGGCGGGTCGGGGGAGCTGTTTTTT.

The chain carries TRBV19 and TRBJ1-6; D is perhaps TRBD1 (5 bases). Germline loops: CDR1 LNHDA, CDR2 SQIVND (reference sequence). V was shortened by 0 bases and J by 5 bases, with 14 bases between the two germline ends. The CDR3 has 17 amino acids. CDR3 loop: CASSIDGGTADNSPLHF. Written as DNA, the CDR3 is TGTGCCAGTAGTATAGACGGAGGGACGGCCGATAATTCACCCCTCCACTTT.

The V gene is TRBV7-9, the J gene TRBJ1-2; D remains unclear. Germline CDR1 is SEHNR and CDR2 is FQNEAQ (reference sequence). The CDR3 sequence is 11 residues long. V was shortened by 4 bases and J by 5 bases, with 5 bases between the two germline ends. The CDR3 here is CASSSRYGYTF. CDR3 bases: TGTGCCAGCAGCTCCCGGTATGGCTACACCTTC.

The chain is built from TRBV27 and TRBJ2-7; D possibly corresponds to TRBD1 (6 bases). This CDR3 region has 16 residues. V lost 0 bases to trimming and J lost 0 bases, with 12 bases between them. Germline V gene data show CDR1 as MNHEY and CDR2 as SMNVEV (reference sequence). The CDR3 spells CASSLSGQGYSYEQYF. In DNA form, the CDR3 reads TGTGCCAGCAGTTTATCGGGGCAGGGGTACTCCTACGAGCAGTACTTC.

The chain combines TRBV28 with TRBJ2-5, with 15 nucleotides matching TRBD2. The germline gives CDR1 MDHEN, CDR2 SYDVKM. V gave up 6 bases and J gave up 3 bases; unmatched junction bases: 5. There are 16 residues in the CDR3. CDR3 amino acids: CASRPWTSGGEETQYF. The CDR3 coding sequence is TGTGCCAGCAGACCGTGGACTAGCGGGGGGGAAGAGACCCAGTACTTC.

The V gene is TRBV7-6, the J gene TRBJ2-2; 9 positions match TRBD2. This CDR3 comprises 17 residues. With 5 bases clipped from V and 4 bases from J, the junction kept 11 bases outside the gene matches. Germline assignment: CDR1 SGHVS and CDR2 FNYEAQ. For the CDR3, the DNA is TGTGCCAGCAGCCCCCAGCGGGGGGCCATTAGCACCGGGGAGCTGTTTTTT. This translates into CASSPQRGAISTGELFF.

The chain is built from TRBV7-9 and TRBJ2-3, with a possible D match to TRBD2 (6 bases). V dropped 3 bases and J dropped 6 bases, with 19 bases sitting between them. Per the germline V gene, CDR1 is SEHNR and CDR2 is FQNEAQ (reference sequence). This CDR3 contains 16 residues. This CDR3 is CASSFGSSAAGDTQYF. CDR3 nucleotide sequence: TGTGCCAGCAGCTTTGGGTCTAGCGCCGCCGGGGATACGCAGTATTTT.